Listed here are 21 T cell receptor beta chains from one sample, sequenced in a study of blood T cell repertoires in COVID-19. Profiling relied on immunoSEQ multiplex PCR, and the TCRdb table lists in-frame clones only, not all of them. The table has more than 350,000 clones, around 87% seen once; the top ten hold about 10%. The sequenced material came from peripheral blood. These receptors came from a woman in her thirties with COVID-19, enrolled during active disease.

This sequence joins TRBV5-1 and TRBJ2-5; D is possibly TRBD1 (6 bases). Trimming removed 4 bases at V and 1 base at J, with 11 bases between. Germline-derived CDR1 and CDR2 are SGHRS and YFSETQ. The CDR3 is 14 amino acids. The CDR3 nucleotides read TGCGCCAGCAGCCGGGGACAAGCCCAAGAGACCCAGTACTTC. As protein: CASSRGQAQETQYF.

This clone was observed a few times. This CDR3 is CASRPTGDSYEQYF. The CDR3, as DNA: TGTGCCAGCAGGCCCACGGGGGACTCCTACGAGCAGTACTTC. The rearrangement joins TRBV2 to TRBJ2-7; a weak D match, TRBD2 (6 bases). The germline V and J ends were trimmed by 6 bases and 0 bases, with 12 bases remaining between them. The CDR3 loop spans 14 amino acids. Germline V CDR1 and CDR2: SNHLY, FYNNEI. Together with reference TRBV2 and TRBJ2-7, the CDR3 gives the full variable domain: EPEVTQTPSHQVTQMGQEVILRCVPISNHLYFYWYRQILGQKVEFLVSFYNNEISEKSEIFDDQFSVERPDGSNFTLKIRSTKLEDSAMYFCASRPTGDSYEQYFGPGTRLTVT.

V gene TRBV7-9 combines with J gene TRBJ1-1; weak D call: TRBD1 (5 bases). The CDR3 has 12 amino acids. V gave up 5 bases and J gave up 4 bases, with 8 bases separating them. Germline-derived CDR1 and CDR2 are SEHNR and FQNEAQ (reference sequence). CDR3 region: CASSATATEAFF. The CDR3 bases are TGTGCCAGCAGCGCGACAGCCACTGAAGCTTTCTTT.

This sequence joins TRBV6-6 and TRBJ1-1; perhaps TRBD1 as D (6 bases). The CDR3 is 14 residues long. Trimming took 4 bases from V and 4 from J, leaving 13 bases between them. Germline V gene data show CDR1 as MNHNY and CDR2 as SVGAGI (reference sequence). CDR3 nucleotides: TGTGCCAGCAGTTCCGGGACATGGGGCACTGAAGCTTTCTTT. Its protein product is CASSSGTWGTEAFF.

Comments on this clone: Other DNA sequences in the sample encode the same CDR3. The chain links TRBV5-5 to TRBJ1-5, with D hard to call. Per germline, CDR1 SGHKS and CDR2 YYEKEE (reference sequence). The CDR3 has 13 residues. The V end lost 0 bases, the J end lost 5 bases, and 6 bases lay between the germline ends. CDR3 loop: CASSLAGDQPQHF. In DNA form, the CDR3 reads TGTGCCAGCAGCTTGGCCGGGGATCAGCCCCAGCATTTT. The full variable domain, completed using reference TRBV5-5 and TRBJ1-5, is DAGVTQSPTHLIKTRGQQVTLRCSPISGHKSVSWYQQVLGQGPQFIFQYYEKEERGRGNFPDRFSARQFPNYSSELNVNALLLGDSALYLCASSLAGDQPQHFGDGTRLSIL.

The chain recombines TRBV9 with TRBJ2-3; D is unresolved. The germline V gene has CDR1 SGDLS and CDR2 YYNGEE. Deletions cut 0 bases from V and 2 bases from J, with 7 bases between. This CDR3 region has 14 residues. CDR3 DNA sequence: TGTGCCAGCAGCGTAGACACCAACACAGATACGCAGTATTTT. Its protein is CASSVDTNTDTQYF.

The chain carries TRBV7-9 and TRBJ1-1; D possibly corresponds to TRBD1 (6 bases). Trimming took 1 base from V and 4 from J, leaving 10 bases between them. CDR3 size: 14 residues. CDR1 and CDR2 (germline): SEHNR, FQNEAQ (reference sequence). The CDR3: CASSLGIGGTEAFF. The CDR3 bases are TGTGCCAGCAGCTTAGGCATAGGGGGCACTGAAGCTTTCTTT.

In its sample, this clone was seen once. CDR3 nucleotides: TGCGCCAGCAGCCTACAGGGAAGAATTGAAAAACTGTTTTTT. Its translation is CASSLQGRIEKLFF. The rearrangement links TRBV5-1 to TRBJ1-4, with TRBD1 as a possible D gene (6 bases). CDR1 is SGHRS, CDR2 YFSETQ, per germline. Trimming removed 4 bases at V and 7 bases at J, with 14 bases between. This CDR3 spans 14 amino acids.

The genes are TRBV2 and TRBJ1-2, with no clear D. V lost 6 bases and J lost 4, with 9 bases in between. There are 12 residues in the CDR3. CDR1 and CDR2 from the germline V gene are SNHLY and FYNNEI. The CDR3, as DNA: TGTGCCAGCAGCTCCGGGGTCTATGGCTACACCTTC. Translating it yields CASSSGVYGYTF.

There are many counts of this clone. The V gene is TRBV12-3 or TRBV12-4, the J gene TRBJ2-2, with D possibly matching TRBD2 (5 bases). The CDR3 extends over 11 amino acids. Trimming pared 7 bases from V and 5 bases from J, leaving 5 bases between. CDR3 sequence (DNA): TGTGCCAGCACGGGAACCGGGGAGCTGTTTTTT. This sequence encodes CASTGTGELFF.

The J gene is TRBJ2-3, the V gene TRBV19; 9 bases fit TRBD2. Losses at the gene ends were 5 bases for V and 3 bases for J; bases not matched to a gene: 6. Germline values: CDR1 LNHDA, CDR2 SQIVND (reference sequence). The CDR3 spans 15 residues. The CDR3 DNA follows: TGTGCCAGTAGTGGTAGCGGGAGAGGTACAGATACGCAGTATTTT. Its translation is CASSGSGRGTDTQYF.

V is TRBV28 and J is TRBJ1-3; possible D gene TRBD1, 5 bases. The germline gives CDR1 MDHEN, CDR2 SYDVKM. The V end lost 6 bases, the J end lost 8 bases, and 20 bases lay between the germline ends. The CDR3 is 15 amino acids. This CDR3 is CASSRTGAGGYTIYF. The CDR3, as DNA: TGTGCCAGCAGCAGAACAGGCGCTGGGGGGTACACCATATATTTT.

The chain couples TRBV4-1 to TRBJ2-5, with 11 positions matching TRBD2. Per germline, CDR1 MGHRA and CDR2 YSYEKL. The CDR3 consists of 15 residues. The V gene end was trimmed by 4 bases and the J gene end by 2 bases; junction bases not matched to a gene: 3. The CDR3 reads CASSPLAGEQETQYF. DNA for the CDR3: TGCGCCAGCAGCCCACTAGCGGGAGAACAAGAGACCCAGTACTTC.

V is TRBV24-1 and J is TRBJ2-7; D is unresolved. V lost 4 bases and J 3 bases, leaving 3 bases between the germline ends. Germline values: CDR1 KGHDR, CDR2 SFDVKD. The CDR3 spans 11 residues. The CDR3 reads CATSDNYEQYF. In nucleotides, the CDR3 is TGTGCCACCAGTGACAACTACGAGCAGTACTTC.

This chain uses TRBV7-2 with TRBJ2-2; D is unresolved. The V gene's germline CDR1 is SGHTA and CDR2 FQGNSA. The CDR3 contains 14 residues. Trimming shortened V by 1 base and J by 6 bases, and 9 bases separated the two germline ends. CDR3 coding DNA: TGTGCCAGCAGCTTAGGCAGGTCCGCCGGGGAGCTGTTTTTT. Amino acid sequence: CASSLGRSAGELFF.

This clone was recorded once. Here the CDR3 reads CASSESASGMSSYNEQFF. Written as DNA, the CDR3 is TGCGCCAGCAGTGAGTCCGCTAGCGGGATGAGCTCCTACAATGAGCAGTTCTTC. The chain has TRBV10-1 and TRBJ2-1; TRBD2 matches at 9 bases. The trim removed 0 bases at V and 0 bases at J, leaving 6 bases unmatched. Per the germline V gene, CDR1 is WNHNN and CDR2 is SYGVQD (reference sequence). The CDR3 runs to 18 residues.

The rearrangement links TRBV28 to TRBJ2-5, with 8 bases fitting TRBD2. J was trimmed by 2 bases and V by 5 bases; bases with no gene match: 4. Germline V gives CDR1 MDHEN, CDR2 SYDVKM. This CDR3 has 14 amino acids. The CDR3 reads CASSILAEQETQYF. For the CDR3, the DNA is TGTGCCAGCAGTATACTAGCGGAACAAGAGACCCAGTACTTC.

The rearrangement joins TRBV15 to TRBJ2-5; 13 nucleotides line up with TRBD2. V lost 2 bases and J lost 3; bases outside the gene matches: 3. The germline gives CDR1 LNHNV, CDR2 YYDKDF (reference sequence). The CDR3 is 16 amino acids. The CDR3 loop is CATSRLGTSGKETQYF. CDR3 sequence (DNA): TGTGCCACCAGCAGATTGGGGACTAGCGGGAAAGAGACCCAGTACTTC.

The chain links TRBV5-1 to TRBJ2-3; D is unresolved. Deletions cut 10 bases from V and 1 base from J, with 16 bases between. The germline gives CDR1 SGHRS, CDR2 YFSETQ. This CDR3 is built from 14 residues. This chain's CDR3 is CAGIIFAGTDTQYF. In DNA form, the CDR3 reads TGCGCCGGAATAATCTTCGCGGGCACAGATACGCAGTATTTT.

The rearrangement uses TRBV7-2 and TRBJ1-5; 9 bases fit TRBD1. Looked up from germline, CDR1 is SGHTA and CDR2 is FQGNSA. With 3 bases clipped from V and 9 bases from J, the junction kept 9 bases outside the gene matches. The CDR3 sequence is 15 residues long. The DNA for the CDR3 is TGTGCCAGCAGCTTCGGGGTAACAGGGGGCTTGCCCCAGCATTTT. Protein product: CASSFGVTGGLPQHF.

The DNA of the CDR3 is TGTGCCACCAGTGTCGGGGGGACAGGGGGAGGCTATGGCTACACCTTC. Its translation is CATSVGGTGGGYGYTF. This chain links TRBV24-1 with TRBJ1-2; TRBD1 aligns across 11 bases. V shed 5 bases, J shed 4 bases, and the junction held 8 bases outside the gene matches. There are 16 residues in the CDR3. Germline V gene lookup returns CDR1 KGHDR and CDR2 SFDVKD.